This T cell receptor (beta chain) comes out of a study of T-cell reconstitution after alpha-beta-depleted transplantation in children. Note on this clonotype: Its antigen remains unknown.

V gave up 5 bases and J gave up 8 bases; unmatched junction bases: 12. The CDR3 consists of 15 residues. Germline-derived CDR1 and CDR2 are MDHEN and SYDVKM. It was with unique molecular identifiers that the TCRbeta library was prepared. TCRdb re-derived calls from the PCR reads in MiXCR, one entry per CDR3 protein. In the table there are about 980,000 distinct CDR3 sequences, 25% to 35% of which are singletons. Study-level points and caveats: Some patients showed high day-60 TCRbeta diversity, which derived from surviving recipient T cells and thymic progenitors. Several hundred expanded graft clones reportedly gave rise to the alpha-beta T cells present about two months after transplant. One year post-transplant, T-cell counts and diversity were largely derived from T cells produced anew.

The gene calls are TRBV28 and TRBJ2-1; the match to TRBD2 covers 7 bases. The sample here was PBMCs, mostly from graft donor cells, taken 360 days after TCRalphabeta/CD19-depleted stem cell transplant. This TCR was recovered from a boy younger than two who had a stem cell transplant for SCID, so the T cells may come from the graft donor. The chain's CDR3 is CASSRVSGVNHEQFF. CDR3 nucleotides: TGTGCCAGCAGTAGAGTCAGCGGGGTGAACCATGAGCAGTTCTTC.